A selection of T cell receptor beta chains follows, all from one sample in a study of cytomegalovirus exposure and HLA in healthy donors. The protocol was immunoSEQ multiplex PCR, while the TCRdb copy is restricted to in-frame clones and leaves out a portion. In the table there are 170,000 or so clones, 84% of which are singletons. The sequencing input was PBMCs. These receptor sequences come from a boy younger than 10 in good health and CMV-seronegative. The CDR3 runs from the conserved cysteine through the conserved F or W. A D gene is named only where the DNA matches it firmly. Where a row states a size, it is once, few, many or the class of an expanded clone; other rows omit it.

D gene	J gene	V gene	clone size	CDR3 protein	CDR3 DNA
NA	TRBJ1-5	TRBV21-1	NA	CARDRGRQPQHF	TGTGCCAGGGACAGGGGGCGTCAGCCCCAGCATTTT
NA	TRBJ1-5	TRBV12-5	NA	CASGLNQPQHF	TGTGCTAGTGGCCTCAATCAGCCCCAGCATTTT
TRBD1	TRBJ2-1	TRBV25-1	NA	CASRVVPGQEQFF	TGTGCCAGCAGAGTTGTACCGGGACAGGAGCAGTTCTTC
TRBD2	TRBJ2-7	TRBV7-8	NA	CASSLISGRIYEQYF	TGTGCCAGCAGCTTAATTAGCGGGAGAATTTACGAGCAGTACTTC
NA	TRBJ2-3	TRBV4-1	NA	CASSQEASARTDTQYF	TGCGCCAGCAGCCAAGAAGCTAGCGCGCGCACAGATACGCAGTATTTT
NA	TRBJ2-7	TRBV7-9	NA	CASSHSGGLYEQYF	TGTGCCAGCAGCCATTCCGGGGGGCTTTACGAGCAGTACTTC
TRBD2	TRBJ2-7	TRBV27	NA	CASSLKFQGGRLSYEQYF	TGTGCCAGCAGTTTAAAATTTCAGGGCGGGAGGTTGTCCTACGAGCAGTACTTC
NA	TRBJ2-7	TRBV4-1	few	CASSQGKILRLPFSYEQYF	TGCGCCAGCAGCCAAGGAAAAATTTTGAGACTACCCTTCTCCTACGAGCAGTACTTC
TRBD2	TRBJ2-3	TRBV2	once	CASSEASAAGGPDTQYF	TGTGCCAGCAGTGAAGCCTCGGCGGCGGGAGGGCCAGATACGCAGTATTTT
TRBD1	TRBJ2-3	TRBV4-1	NA	CASSQTGGTDTQYF	TGCGCCAGCAGCCAAACAGGGGGGACAGATACGCAGTATTTT
TRBD1	TRBJ1-5	TRBV5-1	NA	CASSWDRNQPQHF	TGCGCCAGCAGCTGGGACAGAAATCAGCCCCAGCATTTT
NA	TRBJ1-1	TRBV2	NA	CASSARSSTEAFF	TGTGCCAGCAGCGCTAGGTCTAGCACTGAAGCTTTCTTT
NA	TRBJ2-7	TRBV27	NA	CAREVRYF	TGTGCCAGAGAGGTGCGGTACTTC
NA	TRBJ1-4	TRBV27	once	CASSTTAHATNEKLFF	TGTGCCAGCAGTACAACAGCTCACGCAACTAATGAAAAACTGTTTTTT
TRBD2	TRBJ2-3	TRBV5-1	NA	CASGGLESVDTQYF	TGCGCCAGCGGCGGACTAGAGTCGGTAGATACGCAGTATTTT
NA	TRBJ2-2	TRBV18	NA	CASSPPIRANTGELFF	TGTGCCAGCTCACCACCGATCAGGGCGAACACCGGGGAGCTGTTTTTT
TRBD1	TRBJ2-2	TRBV7-6	NA	CASSLDRTAGTGELFF	TGTGCCAGCAGCTTGGACAGGACCGCGGGCACCGGGGAGCTGTTTTTT
NA	TRBJ2-7	TRBV30	NA	CAWSVPAFISYEQYF	TGTGCCTGGAGTGTACCCGCCTTTATTTCCTACGAGCAGTACTTC
NA	TRBJ2-5	TRBV7-2	NA	CASSLSTGETQYF	TGTGCCAGCAGCCTCAGCACCGGGGAGACCCAGTACTTC
TRBD1	TRBJ1-1	TRBV5-6	NA	CASSPGTGGPWWTEAFF	TGTGCCAGCAGCCCCGGGACAGGGGGTCCGTGGTGGACTGAAGCTTTCTTT
TRBD1	TRBJ1-5	TRBV28	NA	CASRASGQGLDQPQHF	TGTGCCAGCAGGGCCTCGGGACAGGGTCTCGATCAGCCCCAGCATTTT
TRBD1	TRBJ2-5	TRBV27	NA	CASRTFMTDRVGQETQYF	TGTGCCAGCCGTACCTTCATGACCGACAGGGTAGGCCAAGAGACCCAGTACTTC